The TCR beta chain described here comes from a study of OX40 agonist ivuxolimab in advanced cancers. Sequenced by immunoSEQ multiplex PCR; TCRdb stores in-frame clones only, minus some. The sample yields around 20,000 clones, under 90% seen once. Germline CDR1 is SGHTA and CDR2 is FQGNSA. The V segment lost 1 base and the J segment 5 bases; nucleotides outside the gene matches: 12. CDR3 length: 18 amino acids. The TCR sequence derives from an adult with an advanced solid tumor such as melanoma, head and neck, liver or kidney cancer. The material was CD4+ or CD8+ T cells sorted from blood, obtained in a trial of the OX40 agonist ivuxolimab. The chain carries TRBV7-2 and TRBJ2-5; 11 bases match TRBD2. The CDR3, as DNA: TGTGCCAGCAGCTTAGTACAGTTAGCGGGGGGGCGGTTGGAGACCCAGTACTTC. This gives the protein CASSLVQLAGGRLETQYF.